The rows below give T cell receptor beta chains drawn from one sample of a study of T cells in Graves' hyperthyroidism and ophthalmopathy. TCRdb re-derived calls from the multiplex PCR reads in MiXCR, one entry per CDR3 protein. This table holds 750,000 to 950,000 distinct CDR3 sequences, 38% found once. Sample: blood. These receptor sequences come from a man younger than 35 with Graves' hyperthyroidism. Both conserved end residues are trimmed from each CDR3.

V	J	CDR3
TRBV19	TRBJ2-2	ASSNDRGAGTGELF
TRBV29-1	TRBJ1-4	SVVGGQGEKLF
TRBV5-8	TRBJ2-2	ASRSPGAGELF
TRBV24-1	TRBJ2-5	ATSARTGERGAGTQY
TRBV2	TRBJ2-6	ASSPHISGANVLT
TRBV20-1	TRBJ1-1	SASRGDTEAF
TRBV20-1	TRBJ1-5	SARDLTGEGNQPQH
TRBV6-1	TRBJ1-2	ASSEGVNGYT
TRBV7-8	TRBJ2-6	ASSFSEISGANVLT
TRBV20-1	TRBJ2-7	SARDTLAGSSYEQY
TRBV7-2	TRBJ2-7	ASSLMQQAYEQY
TRBV13	TRBJ2-5	ASSSWKAGETQY
TRBV7-9	TRBJ2-7	ASSLSLAESYEQY
TRBV2	TRBJ2-7	ASRGGGIHEQY
TRBV7-3	TRBJ1-2	ASSLKGGGRDGYT
TRBV4-3	TRBJ2-2	ASSGMNTGELF
TRBV20-1	TRBJ1-4	SARRDRASNEKLF
TRBV15	TRBJ2-7	ATSRDIAGGYEQY
TRBV4-3	TRBJ1-1	ASSQDRAHTEAF
TRBV19	TRBJ2-2	ASRPIGRAGELF
TRBV19	TRBJ2-2	ASSANAGLGTGELF
TRBV2	TRBJ1-4	ASSEGRGQNGYEKLF
TRBV5-1	TRBJ2-7	ASSYDRYEQY
TRBV20-1	TRBJ1-6	SATVGTQGGNSPLH
TRBV15	TRBJ2-7	ATSGMGTSGSYEQY
TRBV7-9	TRBJ2-2	ASKGTGGYTGELF
TRBV12-3/TRBV12-4	TRBJ1-3	ASSDAWGTNTIY
TRBV7-9	TRBJ1-1	ASSLGYGRDENTEAF
TRBV29-1	TRBJ1-2	SVSAGVNYGYT